The 15 T cell receptor beta chains below all came from one sample that was sequenced in a study of blood T cell repertoires in COVID-19. Sequencing was performed with immunoSEQ multiplex PCR; in TCRdb, only in-frame clones are kept and a portion is missing. The repertoire includes some 100,000 clones, approximately 86% of them detected once, and roughly 8.3% sits in the top ten. Sequencing input: peripheral blood. The receptors were sampled from a woman in her seventies with acute or convalescent COVID-19.

V gene TRBV28 combines with J gene TRBJ2-3, with 7 bases identical to TRBD2. The length of the CDR3 is 15 residues. J gave up 2 bases and V 6 bases, and 8 bases lay outside the gene matches. The V gene's germline CDR1 is MDHEN and CDR2 SYDVKM. CDR3 amino acids: CASRWGAGPTDTQYF. CDR3 nucleotides: TGTGCCAGCAGGTGGGGAGCGGGGCCCACAGATACGCAGTATTTT. Using reference TRBV28 and TRBJ2-3 for the parts outside the CDR3, the full variable domain is DVKVTQSSRYLVKRTGEKVFLECVQDMDHENMFWYRQDPGLGLRLIYFSYDVKMKEKGDIPEGYSVSREKKERFSLILESASTNQTSMYLCASRWGAGPTDTQYFGPGTRLTVL.

The sample holds a few counts of this clone. This chain joins TRBV3-1 (or the pseudogene TRBV3-2) and TRBJ2-1; 14 nucleotides agree with TRBD2. Germline CDR1 is LGHDT and CDR2 is YNNKEL (reference sequence). V trimming: 3 bases; J trimming: 6 bases; junction bases outside the gene matches: 4. The length of the CDR3 is 16 residues. CDR3 in amino acids: CASSHRTSGRFNEQFF. CDR3 coding DNA: TGTGCCAGCAGCCACAGGACTAGCGGGAGGTTCAATGAGCAGTTCTTC.

The chain joins TRBV5-4 to TRBJ2-2; 8 bases agree with TRBD2. Germline V CDR1 and CDR2: SGHNT, YYREEE (reference sequence). J gave up 1 base and V 2 bases, and 1 base lay outside the gene matches. The CDR3 spans 15 residues. The CDR3 region is CASSLAGVNTGELFF. In DNA form, the CDR3 reads TGTGCCAGCAGCTTAGCGGGAGTGAACACCGGGGAGCTGTTTTTT.

The chain couples TRBV19 to TRBJ1-5; no definite D call. The CDR3 runs to 16 residues. The V end lost 1 base, the J end lost 0 bases, and 10 bases lay between the germline ends. Looked up from germline, CDR1 is LNHDA and CDR2 is SQIVND (reference sequence). CDR3 sequence (DNA): TGTGCCAGTAGTATAGCCAGGAACCCTAGCAATCAGCCCCAGCATTTT. Its protein is CASSIARNPSNQPQHF.

The sample holds one count of this clone. V gene TRBV24-1 combines with J gene TRBJ2-2, with TRBD2 matching 13 bases. This CDR3 contains 17 residues. The junction had 4 bases not matched to a gene; V was cut back by 4 bases and J by 3 bases. From germline, CDR1 is KGHDR and CDR2 SFDVKD. The DNA for the CDR3 is TGTGCCACCAGTGAACTAGCGGGAGGGGCGGACACCGGGGAGCTGTTTTTT. Translation: CATSELAGGADTGELFF.

This clone has just a few counts. The DNA for the CDR3 is TGTGCCAGCTCACCCACCCAAGAGACAGCTAACTATGGCTACACCTTC. It is translated as CASSPTQETANYGYTF. The V and J genes are TRBV18 and TRBJ1-2, with TRBD1 as a possible D gene (5 bases). Trimming removed 3 bases at V and 0 bases at J, with 14 bases between. The CDR3 contains 16 residues. CDR1 KGHSH and CDR2 LQKENI come from the germline V gene.

J is TRBJ1-5 and V is TRBV21-1; the D call TRBD1 from the table was never checked on the DNA. TRBV21-1 is shown as a pseudogene. The CDR3 length is 21 residues. CDR3 protein: CASSVGTPQNFAPGGNQPQHF. As DNA, the CDR3 is TGTGCCAGCAGCGTAGGGACACCTCAAAACTTCGCCCCCGGAGGCAATCAGCCCCAGCATTTT.

The chain is built from TRBV10-3 and TRBJ1-1, with D uncertain. Trimming removed 0 bases at V and 2 bases at J, with 4 bases between. The CDR3 totals 13 residues. CDR1 is ENHRY, CDR2 SYGVKD, per germline. The CDR3 sequence is CAISESPNTEAFF. CDR3 sequence (DNA): TGTGCCATCAGTGAGTCTCCAAACACTGAAGCTTTCTTT.

V usage is TRBV10-1 and J usage is TRBJ2-7, with 11 bases fitting TRBD2. Germline-derived CDR1 and CDR2 are WNHNN and SYGVQD (reference sequence). With V trimmed by 0 bases and J by 3 bases, 7 bases remained unmatched. The CDR3 is 17 residues long. CDR3 protein: CASSESSTSGAYYEQYF. DNA for the CDR3: TGCGCCAGCAGTGAGTCGTCGACTAGCGGGGCCTACTACGAGCAGTACTTC.

The gene calls are TRBV5-8 and TRBJ2-7; a weak D match, TRBD1 (5 bases). Per germline, CDR1 SGHTS and CDR2 YDEGEE. Trimming pared 2 bases from V and 0 bases from J, leaving 9 bases between. The CDR3 sequence is 14 residues long. This chain's CDR3 is CASSFGATSYEQYF. DNA of the CDR3: TGTGCCAGCAGCTTTGGGGCCACCTCCTACGAGCAGTACTTC.

The V and J genes are TRBV28 and TRBJ2-3; 7 bases map to TRBD2. The CDR3 length is 14 residues. Germline-derived CDR1 and CDR2 are MDHEN and SYDVKM. V lost 4 bases, J lost 2 bases, and 3 bases stayed unmatched. CDR3 sequence (DNA): TGTGCCAGCAGTTCCCTAGCGGCCACAGATACGCAGTATTTT. Its translation: CASSSLAATDTQYF.

V is TRBV27 and J is TRBJ2-1, with 12 nucleotides matching TRBD2. Germline CDR1 reads MNHEY; CDR2 reads SMNVEV (reference sequence). Losses at the gene ends were 2 bases for V and 6 bases for J; bases not matched to a gene: 5. The CDR3 covers 16 residues. The CDR3, as DNA: TGTGCCAGCAGTTTACGGCTAGCGGGAGGGCCCAATGAGCAGTTCTTC. Translating gives CASSLRLAGGPNEQFF.

The gene calls are TRBV4-1 and TRBJ2-1; a possible D gene is TRBD2 (6 bases). The CDR3 contains 17 residues. V was clipped by 4 bases and J by 0 bases, with 16 bases between them. The V gene's germline CDR1 is MGHRA and CDR2 YSYEKL. The CDR3 DNA reads TGCGCCAGCAGCCGGGGCGGGACGGGTAGCTCCTACAATGAGCAGTTCTTC. It specifies CASSRGGTGSSYNEQFF.

This clone was seen just once. J is TRBJ2-7 and V is TRBV9; TRBD2 is a possible D gene (5 bases). V dropped 4 bases and J dropped 0 bases, with 8 bases sitting between them. The CDR3 has 13 residues. CDR1 and CDR2 from the germline V gene are SGDLS and YYNGEE. The CDR3 region is CASSSGDSYEQYF. In DNA form, the CDR3 reads TGTGCCAGCAGCTCCGGGGACTCCTACGAGCAGTACTTC. Supplemented by reference TRBV9 and TRBJ2-7, the full variable domain reads DSGVTQTPKHLITATGQRVTLRCSPRSGDLSVYWYQQSLDQGLQFLIQYYNGEERAKGNILERFSAQQFPDLHSELNLSSLELGDSALYFCASSSGDSYEQYFGPGTRLTVT.

This sequence joins TRBV7-3 and TRBJ1-3; a possible D gene is TRBD1 (5 bases). The germline V gene has CDR1 SGHTA and CDR2 FQGTGA. Trimming shortened V by 5 bases and J by 5 bases, and 16 bases separated the two germline ends. The CDR3 contains 15 residues. The CDR3 bases are TGTGCCAGCAGCGACTCGAAGGCAGGGAGAAACACCATATATTTT. Translated, it gives CASSDSKAGRNTIYF.